A selection of T cell receptor beta chains follows, all from one sample in a study of shared clonotypes between healthy human individuals. The assay was immunoSEQ multiplex PCR, and TCRdb's table has in-frame clones only and misses some. The table has 650,000 to 800,000 clones, about two thirds seen once. Sequencing was done on a sample of memory CD4+ T cells sorted from blood. The origin of the receptors is a young woman in good health. Each CDR3 is given without its conserved first and last residue.

TRBV6-5	TRBJ1-5	ASGRGYQPQH
TRBV30	TRBJ1-5	AWSRGGVSNQPQH
TRBV29-1	TRBJ1-1	SVLGQAITEAF
TRBV5-6	TRBJ1-4	ASSLGQGFEKLF
TRBV11-2	TRBJ2-1	ASSFTTGTSLYNEQF
TRBV19	TRBJ1-5	ASRELTATRNQPQH
TRBV29-1	TRBJ2-1	SAIRTTQGISEQF
TRBV11-2	TRBJ2-1	ASSIRTSPQF
TRBV9	TRBJ1-3	ASSVEAGSSGNTIY
TRBV25-1	TRBJ2-3	ASSASLSGQGSDTQY
TRBV11-1	TRBJ2-5	ASSRQGLPETQY
TRBV28	TRBJ1-5	ASSRGDSRNQPQH
TRBV18	TRBJ1-2	ASSPGQGRYDGYT
TRBV5-1	TRBJ2-1	ASRLGQGFYNEQF
TRBV28	TRBJ2-1	ASSSTSGSTNEQF
TRBV5-8	TRBJ2-7	ASSLGLAGGPFYEQY
TRBV13	TRBJ2-7	ASSLYGGSGYEQY
TRBV5-1	TRBJ2-3	ASSLGAEADTQY
TRBV5-5	TRBJ1-2	ASSPGGGGYT
TRBV5-4	TRBJ1-1	ASSLWAGGGEAF
TRBV18	TRBJ2-7	ASSLTAYEQY
TRBV7-3	TRBJ2-1	ASSLAELAVHEQF
TRBV4-1	TRBJ1-1	ASRKMGGMNTEAF
TRBV18	TRBJ2-2	ASSPPAGFNTGELF
TRBV28	TRBJ2-7	ASSSGATPYERY
TRBV10-3	TRBJ2-7	AITWLAGGYEQY
TRBV6-1	TRBJ2-7	ATRTRISEQY
TRBV29-1	TRBJ1-2	SVFTGRGYT